Each of the 25 T cell receptor beta chains below was sequenced from the same sample in a study of Ad26.COV2.S vaccination and SARS-CoV-2 variants. Treatment indicated: roughly 20 received Ad26.COV2.S at low or high dose, single or two shots; a few received placebo; per-sample allocation not given. The investigators took samples on day 63 after the first vaccine or placebo injection. Clones were read by immunoSEQ multiplex PCR, and TCRdb kept only the in-frame ones, dropping some. The sample holds around 300,000 clones, around 90% seen once. The material was peripheral blood, obtained in a trial of Ad26.COV2.S vaccine versus placebo. The receptors were gathered from a person aged 18-60 years who received the Ad26.COV2.S COVID-19 vaccine or a placebo.

The chain carries TRBV19 and TRBJ2-7; D is unclear. The ends were cut back, 3 bases at V and 5 bases at J, with 11 bases in the middle. The germline CDR1 and CDR2 sequences are LNHDA and SQIVND (reference sequence). The CDR3 covers 13 residues. The CDR3 reads CASSIGRSNEQYF. Here the CDR3 DNA reads TGTGCCAGTAGTATCGGGCGGAGCAACGAGCAGTACTTC.

This chain connects TRBV6-2 or TRBV6-3 to TRBJ2-1; D uncertain. CDR1 is MNHEY, CDR2 SVGEGT, per germline. The ends were cut back, 2 bases at V and 0 bases at J, with 20 bases in the middle. The CDR3 is 19 residues long. This CDR3 is CASSYPPNSAEYSYNEQFF. Written as DNA, the CDR3 is TGTGCCAGCAGTTACCCACCCAACTCGGCAGAGTACTCCTACAATGAGCAGTTCTTC.

The rearrangement links TRBV7-2 to TRBJ2-3; 14 nucleotides agree with TRBD2. CDR1 and CDR2 (germline): SGHTA, FQGNSA. CDR3 size: 19 residues. J lost 4 bases, V lost 1 base, and 10 bases had no gene match. In DNA, the CDR3 is TGTGCCAGCAGCTTAGTGAGGAGACTAGCGGGGGGGCAGTCAGATACGCAGTATTTT. Translation gives CASSLVRRLAGGQSDTQYF.

The gene calls are TRBV10-3 and TRBJ1-2, with TRBD1 matching over 7 bases. The CDR3 runs to 17 residues. The ends lost 7 bases at V and 2 bases at J; junction bases unmatched: 16. Germline V gene data show CDR1 as ENHRY and CDR2 as SYGVKD. The CDR3 reads CAIKRTGRGGSNYGYTF. DNA of the CDR3: TGTGCCATCAAAAGGACAGGACGGGGGGGTTCAAACTATGGCTACACCTTC.

This clone was picked up one time. The chain couples TRBV19 to TRBJ2-7; no firm D call. CDR1 and CDR2 (germline): LNHDA, SQIVND (reference sequence). The CDR3 covers 14 residues. Trimming took off 6 bases at V and 0 bases at J, with 12 bases between the two ends. The DNA for the CDR3 is TGTGCCAGTAGGGTCGGATCCTACTCCTACGAGCAGTACTTC. It codes for CASRVGSYSYEQYF. Variable domain in full (rest from reference TRBV19 and TRBJ2-7): DGGITQSPKYLFRKEGQNVTLSCEQNLNHDAMYWYRQDPGQGLRLIYYSQIVNDFQKGDIAEGYSVSREKKESFPLTVTSAQKNPTAFYLCASRVGSYSYEQYFGPGTRLTVT.

The gene calls are TRBV13 and TRBJ2-1, with TRBD2 as a possible D gene (6 bases). This CDR3 has 19 residues. The germline CDR1 and CDR2 sequences are PRHDT and FYEKMQ (reference sequence). The V and J ends lost 1 base and 0 bases respectively, with 19 bases between them. The chain's CDR3 is CASSLELALGGSSYNEQFF. The CDR3 coding sequence is TGTGCCAGCAGCTTAGAACTAGCCCTCGGGGGTAGCTCCTACAATGAGCAGTTCTTC.

This clone has just a few counts. The chain joins TRBV11-2 to TRBJ1-1; D may be TRBD1 (5 bases). Trimming removed 8 bases at V and 1 base at J, with 11 bases between. The germline CDR1 and CDR2 sequences are SGHAT and FQNNGV. The CDR3 is 13 amino acids. The CDR3 DNA sequence: TGTGCCAGCGGACGACAGACGAACACTGAAGCTTTCTTT. Translation: CASGRQTNTEAFF.

V usage is TRBV4-2 and J usage is TRBJ2-7, with D possibly being TRBD2 (6 bases). Trimming took 3 bases from V and 1 from J, leaving 13 bases between them. This CDR3 is built from 15 residues. The germline V gene has CDR1 LGHNA and CDR2 YNFKEQ. The CDR3 is CASSQEDSGSYEQYF. CDR3 in DNA: TGTGCCAGCAGCCAGGAGGATAGCGGATCCTACGAGCAGTACTTC.

The rearrangement links TRBV5-8 to TRBJ1-2; 7 bases align to TRBD1. Per germline, CDR1 SGHTS and CDR2 YDEGEE. CDR3 length equals 14 residues. J was trimmed by 7 bases and V by 2 bases; bases with no gene match: 8. CDR3 sequence reads: CASSLRNYRGGYTF. The CDR3 coding sequence is TGTGCCAGCAGCTTACGTAATTACAGGGGTGGCTACACCTTC.

The rearrangement links TRBV27 to TRBJ2-1; possibly TRBD2 for D (6 bases). The CDR3 totals 13 residues. CDR1 is MNHEY, CDR2 SMNVEV, per germline (reference sequence). V was pared by 2 bases and J by 7 bases, with 9 bases between. The CDR3 reads CASSLNRGNEQFF. Here the CDR3 DNA reads TGTGCCAGCAGTTTAAACCGGGGGAATGAGCAGTTCTTC.

The chain couples TRBV4-3 to TRBJ2-2, with 7 bases identical to TRBD2. There are 17 residues in the CDR3. J gave up 4 bases and V 1 base, and 9 bases lay outside the gene matches. CDR1 is LGHNA, CDR2 YSLEER, per germline. CDR3 coding DNA: TGCGCCAGCAGCCAAGTTATGGGGGGGTCGGGCACCGGGGAGCTGTTTTTT. It codes for CASSQVMGGSGTGELFF.

The chain links TRBV6-5 to TRBJ2-7; tentatively, D is TRBD1 (6 bases). The CDR3 extends over 13 amino acids. Germline V gives CDR1 MNHEY, CDR2 SVGAGI. The V and J ends lost 2 bases and 4 bases respectively, with 9 bases between them. CDR3 residues: CASSYVRGYEQYF. In DNA, the CDR3 is TGTGCCAGCAGTTACGTTAGGGGGTACGAGCAGTACTTC.

CDR3 loop: CASSLNRENTEAFF. The CDR3 DNA reads TGTGCCAGCAGTCTAAACAGGGAGAACACTGAAGCTTTCTTT. J is TRBJ1-1 and V is TRBV6-5; D might be TRBD1 (6 bases). The CDR3 covers 14 residues. V gave up 5 bases and J gave up 1 base, with 11 bases separating them. Per the germline V gene, CDR1 is MNHEY and CDR2 is SVGAGI.

The chain uses TRBV3-1 (or the pseudogene TRBV3-2) and TRBJ1-2; the D gene is possibly TRBD1 (5 bases). V dropped 4 bases and J dropped 7 bases, with 22 bases sitting between them. The CDR3 contains 16 residues. Looked up from germline, CDR1 is LGHDT and CDR2 is YNNKEL (reference sequence). For the CDR3, the DNA is TGTGCCAGCAGCCTTCGGAAGGGGAAGGAGGCGGCTGGCTACACCTTC. Its translation is CASSLRKGKEAAGYTF.

The chain is built from TRBV7-2 and TRBJ2-1; 9 bases are a match to TRBD1. V shed 4 bases, J shed 5 bases, and the junction held 6 bases outside the gene matches. In germline, CDR1 is SGHTA, CDR2 FQGNSA. The CDR3 covers 15 residues. The CDR3 nucleotides read TGTGCCAGCAGCTCGTGGACAGGGGACAACAATGAGCAGTTCTTC. Residues: CASSSWTGDNNEQFF.

This clone is a singleton in its sample. This sequence joins TRBV7-9 and TRBJ1-4; 8 nucleotides line up with TRBD1. The CDR3 spans 18 residues. The germline gives CDR1 SEHNR, CDR2 FQNEAQ (reference sequence). V gave up 4 bases and J gave up 1 base; unmatched junction bases: 11. The CDR3 sequence is CASSSSWTGTLTNEKLFF. The CDR3 bases are TGTGCCAGCAGCTCTTCCTGGACAGGGACTTTAACTAATGAAAAACTGTTTTTT.

J is TRBJ2-2 and V is TRBV10-1; 7 bases align to TRBD2. CDR1 is WNHNN and CDR2 is SYGVQD in the germline V gene (reference sequence). The V and J ends lost 7 bases and 5 bases, in that order; junction bases with no gene match: 7. CDR3 length equals 14 residues. The CDR3 region has the DNA TGCGCCAGCACCCCAGCGGGGCGAACCGGGGAGCTGTTTTTT. Its protein product is CASTPAGRTGELFF.

This chain uses TRBV3-1 (or the pseudogene TRBV3-2) with TRBJ2-7; 12 nucleotides line up with TRBD2. CDR3 length equals 17 residues. Per the germline V gene, CDR1 is LGHDT and CDR2 is YNNKEL (reference sequence). Trimming took 0 bases from V and 5 from J; bases not matched to a gene: 8. CDR3 amino acids: CASSQDPGLAGYHEQYF. As DNA, the CDR3 is TGTGCCAGCAGCCAAGACCCCGGACTAGCGGGATATCACGAGCAGTACTTC.

The chain joins TRBV28 to TRBJ2-7, with TRBD2 matching 13 bases. The junction had 7 bases not matched to a gene; V was cut back by 4 bases and J by 1 base. In germline, CDR1 is MDHEN, CDR2 SYDVKM. CDR3 length equals 17 residues. CDR3 nucleotide sequence: TGTGCCAGCAGTTCTGAACTAGCGGGAGGGCCGTCCTACGAGCAGTACTTC. Encoded protein: CASSSELAGGPSYEQYF.

The chain carries TRBV6-2 or TRBV6-3 and TRBJ2-5; 11 nucleotides agree with TRBD2. Germline V CDR1 and CDR2: MNHEY, SVGEGT. V lost 5 bases and J lost 5; bases outside the gene matches: 10. This CDR3 comprises 16 residues. The CDR3 DNA follows: TGTGCCAGCAGTCCCCTAGCGGGAGGTTCACGCGAGACCCAGTACTTC. Translation: CASSPLAGGSRETQYF.

The rearrangement joins TRBV7-8 to TRBJ2-3; D is unclear. There are 14 residues in the CDR3. Germline CDR1 reads SGHVS; CDR2 reads FQNEAQ. V was trimmed by 1 base and J by 1 base, leaving 6 bases between them. The CDR3 here is CASSLGDRTDTQYF. The CDR3 DNA reads as TGTGCCAGCAGCTTAGGAGACCGCACAGATACGCAGTATTTT.

V usage is TRBV3-1 (or the pseudogene TRBV3-2) and J usage is TRBJ2-5, with D maybe TRBD2 (6 bases). CDR3 length equals 14 residues. In germline, CDR1 is LGHDT, CDR2 YNNKEL (reference sequence). V was shortened by 5 bases and J by 5 bases, with 15 bases between the two germline ends. CDR3 protein: CASSKDYSRETQYF. The CDR3 bases are TGTGCCAGCAGCAAGGACTATAGCCGTGAGACCCAGTACTTC.

The chain employs TRBV10-1 and TRBJ1-6; no firm D call. CDR1 is WNHNN, CDR2 SYGVQD, per germline (reference sequence). Trimming cost V 9 bases and J 7 bases, with 13 bases left between them. The CDR3 has 13 residues. The CDR3 DNA reads as TGCGCCAGAAACGGGGAAGGAAATTCACCCCTCCACTTT. Amino acid sequence: CARNGEGNSPLHF.

The V call is TRBV5-4, the J call TRBJ2-7; the match to TRBD1 covers 9 bases. The CDR3 loop spans 15 amino acids. V trimming: 1 base; J trimming: 3 bases; junction bases outside the gene matches: 5. CDR1 and CDR2 from the germline V gene are SGHNT and YYREEE (reference sequence). In DNA form, the CDR3 reads TGTGCCAGCAGCTTGACCGGGACAGGGAACTACGAGCAGTACTTC. Translating it yields CASSLTGTGNYEQYF.

V and J are TRBV7-3 and TRBJ1-1; perhaps TRBD1 as D (6 bases). The CDR3 totals 13 residues. Germline-derived CDR1 and CDR2 are SGHTA and FQGTGA. V lost 7 bases and J 0 bases, leaving 9 bases between the germline ends. The chain's CDR3 is CASNAGVNTEAFF. As DNA, the CDR3 is TGTGCCAGCAATGCAGGGGTGAACACTGAAGCTTTCTTT. Full variable domain (outside the CDR3, taken from reference TRBV7-3 and TRBJ1-1): GAGVSQTPSNKVTEKGKYVELRCDPISGHTALYWYRQSLGQGPEFLIYFQGTGAADDSGLPNDRFFAVRPEGSVSTLKIQRTERGDSAVYLCASNAGVNTEAFFGQGTRLTVV.